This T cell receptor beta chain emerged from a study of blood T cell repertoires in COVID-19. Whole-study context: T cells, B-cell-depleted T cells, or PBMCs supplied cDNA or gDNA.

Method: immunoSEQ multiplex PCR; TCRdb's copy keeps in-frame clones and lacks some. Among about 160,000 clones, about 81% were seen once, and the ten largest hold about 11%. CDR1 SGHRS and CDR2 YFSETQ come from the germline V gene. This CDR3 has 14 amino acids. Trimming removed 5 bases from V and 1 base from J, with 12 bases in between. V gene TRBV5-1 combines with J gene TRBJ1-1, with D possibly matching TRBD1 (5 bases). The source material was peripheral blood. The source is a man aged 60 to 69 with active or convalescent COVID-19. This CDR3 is CASRNRGGNTEAFF. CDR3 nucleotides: TGCGCCAGCAGGAATAGGGGAGGGAACACTGAAGCTTTCTTT.